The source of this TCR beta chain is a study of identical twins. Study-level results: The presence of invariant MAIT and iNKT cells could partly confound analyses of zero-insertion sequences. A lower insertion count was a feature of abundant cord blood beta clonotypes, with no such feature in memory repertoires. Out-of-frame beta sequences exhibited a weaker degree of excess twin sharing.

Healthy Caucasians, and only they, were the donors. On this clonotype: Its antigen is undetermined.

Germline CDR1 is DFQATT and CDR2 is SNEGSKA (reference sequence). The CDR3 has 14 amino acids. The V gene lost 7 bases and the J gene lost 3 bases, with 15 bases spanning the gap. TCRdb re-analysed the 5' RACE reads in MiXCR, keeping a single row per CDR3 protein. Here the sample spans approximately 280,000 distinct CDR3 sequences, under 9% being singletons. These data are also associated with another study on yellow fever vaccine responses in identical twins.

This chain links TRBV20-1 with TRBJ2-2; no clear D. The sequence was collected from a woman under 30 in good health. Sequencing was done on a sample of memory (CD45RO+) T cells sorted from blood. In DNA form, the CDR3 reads TGCAGTGGAACAACCGGTGGGGACACCGGGGAGCTGTTTTTT. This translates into CSGTTGGDTGELFF.